This is a list of T cell receptor beta chains from one sample in a study of T cells in Graves' hyperthyroidism and ophthalmopathy. Via MiXCR, TCRdb re-called the multiplex PCR reads, giving one row per CDR3 protein. The sample includes 450,000 to 500,000 distinct CDR3 sequences, 22% of them seen just once. Sequenced: blood. Every receptor here comes from a woman between 70 and 85 years old with Graves' ophthalmopathy. CDR3s include the opening cysteine and the closing phenylalanine or tryptophan. Each record gives: D gene, V gene, J gene, clone size, CDR3 protein, CDR3 DNA. The D gene is left open where the match is weak. Clone size is given for some rows only: seen once, a few or many times, or a class if the clone is expanded.

NA,TRBV6-1,TRBJ1-5,NA,CASSDRPYSNQPQHF,TGTGCCAGCAGTGACAGGCCTTATAGCAATCAGCCCCAGCATTTT
TRBD1,TRBV6-1,TRBJ1-2,few,CASSGDRAYGYTF,TGTGCCAGCAGTGGGGACAGGGCCTATGGCTACACCTTC
TRBD2,TRBV5-1,TRBJ2-1,few,CASSGGLAVYNEQFF,TGCGCCAGCAGCGGGGGACTAGCGGTCTACAATGAGCAGTTCTTC
NA,TRBV7-2,TRBJ2-4,few,CASSLETRQVQYF,TGTGCCAGCAGCTTAGAGACTAGGCAAGTTCAGTACTTC
NA,TRBV6-1,TRBJ1-1,few,CASNGGVNTEAFF,TGTGCCAGCAACGGGGGCGTTAACACTGAAGCTTTCTTT
NA,TRBV4-1,TRBJ2-5,few,CASSRTNPETQYF,TGCGCCAGCAGTCGGACTAACCCAGAGACCCAGTACTTC
NA,TRBV7-8,TRBJ2-7,few,CASSLVPRGGLTYEQYF,TGTGCCAGCAGCTTAGTTCCCCGCGGCGGTCTAACCTACGAGCAGTACTTC
NA,TRBV10-3,TRBJ2-6,few,CATGDPRTPSGANVLTF,TGTGCCACCGGGGACCCCCGGACTCCATCTGGGGCCAACGTCCTGACTTTC
TRBD1,TRBV5-1,TRBJ2-2,NA,CASRRDRINTGELFF,TGCGCCAGCCGCCGGGACAGAATAAACACCGGGGAGCTGTTTTTT
NA,TRBV28,TRBJ1-1,NA,CASSSHEQGRTEAFF,TGTGCCAGCAGTTCTCACGAACAAGGACGAACTGAAGCTTTCTTT